This T cell receptor beta chain is drawn from a study of CXCR3-negative and CXCR3-positive naive CD8 T cells. Study-level points and caveats: More hydrophobic TRB CDR3s were found in CXCR3-positive naive cells than in CXCR3-negative naive cells.

Carrying UMI labels, the TRB cDNA libraries were prepared through 5' RACE. TCRdb re-called the 5' RACE reads; one entry per CDR3 protein, DNA not given. Listed are just under 90,000 distinct CDR3 sequences; around 0.82% falls within the top ten. Details on this clonotype: Its matching antigen is unknown.

Sorts that each held approximately 300,000 cells were run in triplicate for every CD8+ T cell subset. Within the CD8+ T cell compartment, naive cells were CD45RO-CCR7+CD27+CD95-. This receptor was obtained from a human donor in good health. Some clones in this sample may be carry-over from other donors' samples. Sequences were obtained from naive CXCR3+ CD8+ T cells from blood. As to subset: CD45RO-CCR7+CD27+CD95- naive CD8+ T cells expressing CXCR3 (TNR3+).

The CDR3 here is CASIRGDGTGELFF. The chain joins TRBV5-1 to TRBJ2-2; the TCRdb D gene call, TRBD1, has no DNA to confirm it. The CDR3 sequence is 14 residues long. Per germline, CDR1 SGHRS and CDR2 YFSETQ.